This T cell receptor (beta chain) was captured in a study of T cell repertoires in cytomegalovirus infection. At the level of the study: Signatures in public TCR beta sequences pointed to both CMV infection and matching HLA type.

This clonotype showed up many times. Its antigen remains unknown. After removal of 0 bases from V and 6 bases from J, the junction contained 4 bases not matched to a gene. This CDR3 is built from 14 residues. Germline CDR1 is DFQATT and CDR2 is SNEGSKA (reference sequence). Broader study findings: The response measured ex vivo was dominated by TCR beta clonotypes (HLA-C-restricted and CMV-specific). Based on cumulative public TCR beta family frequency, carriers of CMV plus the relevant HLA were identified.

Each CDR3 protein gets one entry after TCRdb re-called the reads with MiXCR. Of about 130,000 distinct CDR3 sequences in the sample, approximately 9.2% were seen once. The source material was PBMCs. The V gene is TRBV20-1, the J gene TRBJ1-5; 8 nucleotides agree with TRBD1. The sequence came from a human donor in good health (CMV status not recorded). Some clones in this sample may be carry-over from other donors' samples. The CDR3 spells CSARDRRGLQPQHF. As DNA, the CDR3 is TGCAGTGCTAGAGATCGCAGGGGGCTTCAGCCCCAGCATTTT.